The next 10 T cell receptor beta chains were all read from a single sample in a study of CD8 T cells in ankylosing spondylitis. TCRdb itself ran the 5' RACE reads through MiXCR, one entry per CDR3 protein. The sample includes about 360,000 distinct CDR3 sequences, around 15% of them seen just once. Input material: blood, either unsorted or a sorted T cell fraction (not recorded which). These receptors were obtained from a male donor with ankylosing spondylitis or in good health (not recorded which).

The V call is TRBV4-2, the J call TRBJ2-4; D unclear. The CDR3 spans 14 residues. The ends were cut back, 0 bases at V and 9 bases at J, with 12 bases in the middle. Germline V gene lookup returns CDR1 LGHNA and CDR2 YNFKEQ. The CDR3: CASSQEHLRTIQYF. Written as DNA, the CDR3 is TGTGCCAGCAGCCAAGAACACCTCAGGACCATTCAGTACTTC.

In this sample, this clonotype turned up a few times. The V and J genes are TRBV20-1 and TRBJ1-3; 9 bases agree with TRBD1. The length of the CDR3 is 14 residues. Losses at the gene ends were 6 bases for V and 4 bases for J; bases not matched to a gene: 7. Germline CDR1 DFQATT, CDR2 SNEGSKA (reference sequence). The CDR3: CSASDRGNGNTIYF. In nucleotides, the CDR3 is TGCAGTGCGTCGGACAGGGGAAACGGAAACACCATATATTTT.

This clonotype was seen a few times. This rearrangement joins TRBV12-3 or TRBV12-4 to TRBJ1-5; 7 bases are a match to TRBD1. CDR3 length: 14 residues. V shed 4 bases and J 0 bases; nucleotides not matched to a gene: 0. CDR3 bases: TGTGCCAGCAGTTGGACAGGTAGCAATCAGCCCCAGCATTTT. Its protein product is CASSWTGSNQPQHF.

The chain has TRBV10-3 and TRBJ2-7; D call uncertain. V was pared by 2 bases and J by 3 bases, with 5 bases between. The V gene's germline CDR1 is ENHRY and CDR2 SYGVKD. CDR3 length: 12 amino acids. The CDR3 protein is CAISEKGYEQYF. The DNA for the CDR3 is TGTGCCATCAGTGAGAAGGGCTACGAGCAGTACTTC.

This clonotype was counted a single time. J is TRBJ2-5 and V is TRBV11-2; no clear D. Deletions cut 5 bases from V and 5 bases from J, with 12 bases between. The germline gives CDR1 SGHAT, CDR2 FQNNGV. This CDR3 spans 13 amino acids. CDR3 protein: CASSQTWAETQYF. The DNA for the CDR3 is TGTGCCAGCAGCCAAACGTGGGCGGAGACCCAGTACTTC.

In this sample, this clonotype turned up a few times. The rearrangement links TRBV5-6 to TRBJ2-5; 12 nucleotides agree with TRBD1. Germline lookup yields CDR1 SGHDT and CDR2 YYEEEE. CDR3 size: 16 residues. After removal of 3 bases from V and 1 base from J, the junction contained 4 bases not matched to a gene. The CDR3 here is CASSSRDRGLQETQYF. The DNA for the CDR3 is TGTGCCAGCAGCTCACGGGACAGGGGGCTCCAAGAGACCCAGTACTTC.

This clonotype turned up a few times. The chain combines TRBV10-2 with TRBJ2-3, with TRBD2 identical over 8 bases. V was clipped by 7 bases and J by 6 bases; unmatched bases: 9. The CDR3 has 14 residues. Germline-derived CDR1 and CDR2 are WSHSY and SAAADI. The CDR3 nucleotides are TGCGCCAGCATTCGAGGGACTAGTGAGGATACGCAGTATTTT. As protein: CASIRGTSEDTQYF.

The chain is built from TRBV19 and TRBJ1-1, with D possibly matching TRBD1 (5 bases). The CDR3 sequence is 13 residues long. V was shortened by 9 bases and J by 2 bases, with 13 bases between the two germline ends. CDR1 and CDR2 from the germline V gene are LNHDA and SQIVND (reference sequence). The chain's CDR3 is CASTLRVNTEAFF. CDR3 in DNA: TGTGCCAGCACACTCAGGGTCAACACTGAAGCTTTCTTT.

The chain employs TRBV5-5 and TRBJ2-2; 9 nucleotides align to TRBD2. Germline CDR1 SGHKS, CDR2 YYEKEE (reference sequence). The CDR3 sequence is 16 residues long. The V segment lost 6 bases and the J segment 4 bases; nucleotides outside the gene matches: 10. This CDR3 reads CASNPGASGVTGELFF. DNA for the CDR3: TGTGCCAGCAACCCCGGGGCTAGCGGGGTCACCGGGGAGCTGTTTTTT.

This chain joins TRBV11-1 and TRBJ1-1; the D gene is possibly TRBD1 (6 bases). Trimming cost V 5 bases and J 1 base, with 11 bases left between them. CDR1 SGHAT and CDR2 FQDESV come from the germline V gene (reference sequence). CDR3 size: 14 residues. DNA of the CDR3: TGTGCCAGCAGCGCTCAACAGGGGAACACTGAAGCTTTCTTT. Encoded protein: CASSAQQGNTEAFF. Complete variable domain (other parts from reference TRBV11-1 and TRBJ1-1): EAEVAQSPRYKITEKSQAVAFWCDPISGHATLYWYRQILGQGPELLVQFQDESVVDDSQLPKDRFSAERLKGVDSTLKIQPAELGDSAMYLCASSAQQGNTEAFFGQGTRLTVV.